This T cell receptor (beta chain) derives from a study of shared T cell receptors in the human thymus. The protocol was immunoSEQ multiplex PCR, while the TCRdb copy is restricted to in-frame clones and leaves out a portion. The profile shows about 660,000 clones, 85% to 90% of them singletons. CDR3 size: 18 residues. V was shortened by 1 base and J by 0 bases, with 16 bases between the two germline ends. Germline V CDR1 and CDR2: MNHNS, SASEGT. The data were also submitted as part of a second study, on human thymus T cells. From that second work: Having corrective surgery for congenital heart defects, healthy Finnish infants were the ones who donated. Resections from corrective heart surgery supplied the thymus tissue. Seemingly biased V and J gene usage marked thymic and blood repertoires.

The chain carries TRBV6-1 and TRBJ1-5; D is unclear. The TCR originated in a boy younger than two with a congenital heart defect. The material sequenced was thymocytes. CDR3 nucleotide sequence: TGTGCCAGCAGTGAAGATGGTGTCGAGGCAAATAGCAATCAGCCCCAGCATTTT. The encoded protein is CASSEDGVEANSNQPQHF.